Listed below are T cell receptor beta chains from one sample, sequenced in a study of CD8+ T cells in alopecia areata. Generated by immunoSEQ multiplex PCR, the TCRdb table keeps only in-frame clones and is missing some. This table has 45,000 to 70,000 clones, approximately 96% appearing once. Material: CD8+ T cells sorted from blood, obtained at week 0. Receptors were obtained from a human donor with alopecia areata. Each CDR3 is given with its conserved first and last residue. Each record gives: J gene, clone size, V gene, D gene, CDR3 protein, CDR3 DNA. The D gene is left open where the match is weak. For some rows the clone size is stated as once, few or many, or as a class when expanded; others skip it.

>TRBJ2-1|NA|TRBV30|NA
CAWSVVSYNEQFF
TGTGCCTGGAGTGTGGTGTCCTACAATGAGCAGTTCTTC
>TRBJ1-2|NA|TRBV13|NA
CASSLVWEAGYTF
TGTGCCAGCAGCTTAGTCTGGGAGGCTGGCTACACCTTC
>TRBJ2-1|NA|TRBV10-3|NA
CAIKGETGGNEQFF
TGTGCCATCAAAGGGGAGACGGGTGGGAATGAGCAGTTCTTC
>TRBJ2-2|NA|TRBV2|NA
CASSAAESVLGELFF
TGTGCCAGCAGTGCAGCGGAGTCAGTGCTCGGGGAGCTGTTTTTT
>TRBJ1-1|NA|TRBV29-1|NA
CSAVGAENTEAFF
TGCAGCGCCGTTGGGGCAGAGAACACTGAAGCTTTCTTT
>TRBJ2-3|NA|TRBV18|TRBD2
CASSSPLERGAADTQYF
TGTGCCAGCTCATCTCCCTTGGAGCGGGGGGCGGCAGATACGCAGTATTTT
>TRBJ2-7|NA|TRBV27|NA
CASSPGLVEQYF
TGTGCCAGCAGTCCGGGACTTGTCGAGCAGTACTTC
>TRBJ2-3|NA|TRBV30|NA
CAWSPISTDTQYF
TGTGCCTGGAGTCCCATTTCCACAGATACGCAGTATTTT
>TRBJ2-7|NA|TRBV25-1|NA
CASSANGYEQYF
TGTGCCAGCAGTGCCAACGGCTACGAGCAGTACTTC
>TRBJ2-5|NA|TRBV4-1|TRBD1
CASSGTGGMWETQYF
TGCGCCAGCAGTGGGACAGGGGGCATGTGGGAGACCCAGTACTTC
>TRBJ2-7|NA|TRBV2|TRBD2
CASTLADSYEQYF
TGTGCCAGCACTCTAGCGGATTCCTACGAGCAGTACTTC
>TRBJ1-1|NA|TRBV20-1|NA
CSANDGHEAFF
TGCAGTGCTAACGACGGACACGAAGCTTTCTTT
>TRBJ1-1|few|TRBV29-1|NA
CSVEQGPEAFF
TGCAGCGTCGAGCAGGGTCCTGAAGCTTTCTTT
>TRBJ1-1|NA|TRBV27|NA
CASSPGSLGTEAFF
TGTGCCAGCAGTCCGGGGTCCCTCGGCACTGAAGCTTTCTTT
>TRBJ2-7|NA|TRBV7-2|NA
CASSEPGLGYEQYF
TGTGCCAGCAGCGAGCCGGGACTTGGGTACGAGCAGTACTTC
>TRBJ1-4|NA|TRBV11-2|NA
CASSLTEQVREKLFF
TGTGCCAGCAGCTTAACCGAACAGGTCCGTGAAAAACTGTTTTTT
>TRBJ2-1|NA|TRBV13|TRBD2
CASSSLGTSGNNEQFF
TGTGCCAGCAGCTCCCTAGGGACTAGCGGGAATAATGAGCAGTTCTTC
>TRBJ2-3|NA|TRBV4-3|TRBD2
CASSQDLAGGTDTQYF
TGCGCCAGCAGCCAAGATCTAGCGGGGGGGACAGATACGCAGTATTTT
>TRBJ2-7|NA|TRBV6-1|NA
CASRKYEQYF
TGTGCCAGCAGGAAGTACGAGCAGTACTTC
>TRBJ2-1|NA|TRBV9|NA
CASSVDGTSRDEQFF
TGTGCCAGCAGCGTAGACGGGACTTCAAGGGATGAGCAGTTCTTC
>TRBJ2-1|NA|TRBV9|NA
CASSPSSYNEQFF
TGTGCCAGCAGCCCGAGCTCCTACAATGAGCAGTTCTTC
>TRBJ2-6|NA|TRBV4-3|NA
CASSQAYPPGGAGANVLTF
TGCGCCAGCAGCCAAGCATACCCCCCCGGGGGCGCTGGGGCCAACGTCCTGACTTTC
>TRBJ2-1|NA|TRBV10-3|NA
CAISEVGQGNYNEQFF
TGTGCCATCAGTGAGGTAGGACAAGGAAACTACAATGAGCAGTTCTTC
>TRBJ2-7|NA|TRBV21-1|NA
CASSKRLRYEQYF
TGTGCCAGCAGCAAAAGATTACGCTACGAGCAGTACTTC
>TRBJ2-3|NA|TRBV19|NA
CASSMVGASTDTQYF
TGTGCCAGTAGTATGGTTGGGGCCAGCACAGATACGCAGTATTTT
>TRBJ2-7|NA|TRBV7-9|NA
CASSYPGQPYEQYF
TGTGCCAGCAGCTACCCCGGACAGCCCTACGAGCAGTACTTC
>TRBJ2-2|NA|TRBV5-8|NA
CASLETYWGTGELFF
TGTGCCAGCCTCGAGACTTATTGGGGGACCGGGGAGCTGTTTTTT
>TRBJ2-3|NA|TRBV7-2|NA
CASSSPVRRTSRTDTQYF
TGTGCCAGCAGCTCACCCGTCCGGAGAACTAGTCGGACAGATACGCAGTATTTT
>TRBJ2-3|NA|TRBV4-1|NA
CASSQDNRYTDTQYF
TGCGCCAGCAGCCAAGACAACAGGTACACAGATACGCAGTATTTT
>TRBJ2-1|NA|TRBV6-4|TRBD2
CASSDTASGSYNEQFF
TGTGCCAGCAGTGACACTGCTAGCGGATCCTACAATGAGCAGTTCTTC
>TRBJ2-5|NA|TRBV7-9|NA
CASSFEPNQETQYF
TGTGCCAGCAGCTTCGAGCCTAACCAAGAGACCCAGTACTTC
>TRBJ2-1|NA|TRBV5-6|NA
CASHLGAFYNEQFF
TGTGCCAGCCATTTGGGGGCTTTCTACAATGAGCAGTTCTTC
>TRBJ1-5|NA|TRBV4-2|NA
CASSQDLGGNQPQHF
TGTGCCAGCAGCCAAGATCTGGGGGGAAATCAGCCCCAGCATTTT
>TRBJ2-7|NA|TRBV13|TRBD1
CASSPGTGGASLSYEQYF
TGTGCCAGCAGTCCCGGGACAGGGGGCGCAAGTCTATCCTACGAGCAGTACTTC
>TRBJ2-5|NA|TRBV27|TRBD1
CASSSLDRGGKETQYF
TGTGCCAGCAGTTCCCTCGACAGGGGAGGTAAAGAGACCCAGTACTTC
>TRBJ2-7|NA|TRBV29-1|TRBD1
CSVLRDSGTYEQYF
TGCAGCGTCCTCCGGGACAGTGGAACCTACGAGCAGTACTTC
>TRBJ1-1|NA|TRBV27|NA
CASSVGTSVEAFF
TGTGCCAGCAGTGTCGGGACATCAGTTGAAGCTTTCTTT
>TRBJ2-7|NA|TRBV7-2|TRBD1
CASSLEDRVGYEQYF
TGTGCCAGCAGCTTAGAGGACAGGGTCGGCTACGAGCAGTACTTC
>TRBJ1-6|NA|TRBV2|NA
CASSRDSDRNSPLHF
TGTGCCAGCAGTCGTGACAGCGACCGTAATTCACCCCTCCACTTT
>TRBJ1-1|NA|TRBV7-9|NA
CASSLEVGEAFF
TGTGCCAGCAGCTTAGAAGTAGGCGAGGCTTTCTTT
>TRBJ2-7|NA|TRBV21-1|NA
CASSQGGQAEQYF
TGTGCCAGCAGCCAAGGGGGACAGGCCGAGCAGTACTTC
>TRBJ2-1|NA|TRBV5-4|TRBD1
CASSTGDANEQFF
TGTGCCAGCAGCACAGGGGACGCCAATGAGCAGTTCTTC
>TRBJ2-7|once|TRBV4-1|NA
CASSLIGRLRDEQYF
TGCGCCAGCAGCTTAATCGGCCGACTCCGGGACGAGCAGTACTTC
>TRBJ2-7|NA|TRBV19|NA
CASSSGTGNYEQYF
TGTGCCAGTAGTTCTGGGACGGGAAACTACGAGCAGTACTTC
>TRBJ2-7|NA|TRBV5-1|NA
CASSLGTKAGEQYF
TGCGCCAGCAGCTTGGGGACGAAGGCAGGGGAGCAGTACTTC